One and the same sample provided the 4 T cell receptor beta chains below, sequenced in a study of multiple sclerosis patients with progressive multifocal leukoencephalopathy. The time point denotes: time of PML onset. This table comes from immunoSEQ multiplex PCR, and its TCRdb copy is limited to in-frame clones, with some not included. Seen here are more than 30,000 clones, 87% observed once, and the top ten hold around 5.7%. The sequenced sample was PBMCs, obtained from a patient treated with natalizumab. The receptors shown here come from a woman aged 40 to 50 with progressive multifocal leukoencephalopathy.

The chain links TRBV6-5 to TRBJ1-1, with no clear D. The CDR3 is 16 amino acids. Germline CDR1 and CDR2: MNHEY and SVGAGI. V was clipped by 0 bases and J by 0 bases, with 11 bases between them. The CDR3 sequence is CASSYSMGRLNTEAFF. CDR3 in DNA: TGTGCCAGCAGTTACTCGATGGGGAGATTGAACACTGAAGCTTTCTTT.

This clone was seen only a few times. The V gene is TRBV6-6, the J gene TRBJ2-7; D uncertain. Germline CDR1 reads MNHNY; CDR2 reads SVGAGI (reference sequence). CDR3 length equals 12 residues. Trimming took 5 bases from V and 1 from J, leaving 6 bases between them. The CDR3 region has the DNA TGTGCCAGCAGTGACACTTCCTACGAGCAGTACTTC. It encodes CASSDTSYEQYF.

This chain connects TRBV6-1 to TRBJ1-1; D gene uncertain. V was pared by 8 bases and J by 1 base, with 14 bases between. Germline V CDR1 and CDR2: MNHNS, SASEGT. This CDR3 is built from 14 residues. The CDR3 loop is CASLDKGRNTEAFF. The CDR3 nucleotides read TGTGCCAGCCTGGATAAGGGAAGGAACACTGAAGCTTTCTTT.

The V and J genes are TRBV30 and TRBJ1-4; D not certain. V lost 1 base and J lost 5, with 8 bases in between. Germline CDR1 GTSNPN, CDR2 SVGIG (reference sequence). This CDR3 spans 13 amino acids. For the CDR3, the DNA is TGTGCCTGGAGTGCCCAGGCCAATGAAAAACTGTTTTTT. Amino acid sequence: CAWSAQANEKLFF.